This T cell receptor (beta chain) was retrieved from a study of blood T cell repertoires in COVID-19. Across the study: Researchers got acute and convalescent COVID-19 samples from the United States, Italy and Spain. In each case, the material was cDNA or gDNA derived from T cells, B-cell-depleted T cells, or PBMCs.

The CDR3 has 15 residues. V gave up 2 bases and J gave up 4 bases; unmatched junction bases: 5. Germline CDR1 MGHDK, CDR2 SYGVNS. Under the authors' procedure: It was from reference gene primer amplification that nucleated cell counts were estimated. This table comes from immunoSEQ multiplex PCR, and its TCRdb copy is limited to in-frame clones, with some not included. V and J calls and clone size are those listed in that table; D and trimming were worked out from the DNA. The sample holds around 71,000 clones, around 85% seen once. The source is a man aged 80 or over with acute or convalescent COVID-19. The sequenced material came from peripheral blood. The V gene is TRBV25-1, the J gene TRBJ2-1, with 7 bases that match TRBD2. The CDR3 DNA is TGTGCCAGCAGTGAAGACCAGGGAGGGTACAATGAGCAGTTCTTC. Encoded protein: CASSEDQGGYNEQFF.